Listed below are T cell receptor beta chains from one sample, sequenced in a study of shared clonotypes between healthy human individuals. Data came from immunoSEQ multiplex PCR; TCRdb stores just in-frame clones and leaves some out. Here the sample spans hundreds of thousands of clones, 95% being singletons. The sequencing input was naive CD8+ T cells sorted from blood. These receptor sequences come from a young woman in good health. Each CDR3 is given with its conserved first and last residue. Size is omitted from some rows. Given values are once, few, many or a class for expanded clones.

CDR3 length	clone size	V gene	J gene	CDR3 protein
12	-	TRBV5-1	TRBJ2-7	CASSPTDSEQYF
13	-	TRBV5-6	TRBJ2-7	CASSLGTGDEQYF
14	-	TRBV6-5	TRBJ2-1	CASMGLSSYNEQFF
15	-	TRBV19	TRBJ2-7	CASSIPGTSSYEQYF
13	-	TRBV13	TRBJ2-1	CASSPADYNEQFF
15	-	TRBV7-9	TRBJ2-2	CASSFAGGPTGELFF
13	few	TRBV2	TRBJ1-2	CASSEGTNYGYTF
15	-	TRBV4-1	TRBJ2-3	CASSQDETGSDTQYF
14	-	TRBV19	TRBJ1-1	CASSNREGRMEAFF
16	once	TRBV28	-	CASSSPLESDRYEQYF
16	-	TRBV4-1	TRBJ1-4	CASRDTDQGVFEKLFF
16	-	TRBV13	TRBJ2-6	CASSPTGGDGANVLTF
13	-	TRBV27	TRBJ1-2	CASSSMGVGGYTF
17	-	TRBV5-1	TRBJ2-2	CASSLGSVSGNTGELFF
16	-	TRBV29-1	TRBJ2-1	CSVEDWRLAGYNEQFF
14	-	TRBV10-1	TRBJ2-7	CASSEVDGPYEQYF
16	-	TRBV11-1	TRBJ2-7	CASSLGDGGASYEQYF
12	-	TRBV6-6	-	CASGGVSYEQYF
13	-	TRBV30	TRBJ2-1	CAWSLVGADEQFF
12	-	TRBV29-1	TRBJ2-7	CSVVDRGYEQYF
14	-	TRBV28	TRBJ1-1	CASSLVGAFGEAFF
15	-	TRBV13	TRBJ2-5	CASSLAHGGQETQYF
18	-	TRBV28	TRBJ1-2	CASTIPGGAITGVEGYTF
15	-	TRBV7-2	TRBJ2-7	CASSLLQGLRYEQYF
15	-	TRBV27	TRBJ2-3	CASHPGPQVRDTQYF
17	-	TRBV27	-	CASSFRRLGGLGDEQYF
15	-	TRBV19	TRBJ2-7	CASSESGEATYEQYF
13	-	TRBV27	TRBJ1-1	CASSLSGSLEAFF
13	-	TRBV7-9	TRBJ2-7	CASRPGTAYEQYF
14	-	TRBV10-1	TRBJ1-1	CASSDPGRDTEAFF
14	once	TRBV11-3	TRBJ2-1	CASSFGQGPNEQFF
15	-	TRBV19	TRBJ2-6	CASSITHSGANVLTF
13	-	TRBV6-5	TRBJ2-1	CASRTRLGYEQFF
15	-	TRBV6-5	TRBJ1-5	CASSYVAGSNQPQHF